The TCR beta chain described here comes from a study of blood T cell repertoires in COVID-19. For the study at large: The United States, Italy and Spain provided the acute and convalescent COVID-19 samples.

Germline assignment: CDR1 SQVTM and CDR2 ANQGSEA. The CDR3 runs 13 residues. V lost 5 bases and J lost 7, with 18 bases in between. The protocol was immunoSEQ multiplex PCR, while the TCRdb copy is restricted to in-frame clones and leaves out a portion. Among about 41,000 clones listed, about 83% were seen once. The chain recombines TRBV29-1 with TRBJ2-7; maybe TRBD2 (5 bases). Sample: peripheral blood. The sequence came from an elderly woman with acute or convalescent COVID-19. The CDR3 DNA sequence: TGCAGCGTTCAGAAAATGGGGTCGGGGGAGCAGTACTTC. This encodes CSVQKMGSGEQYF.